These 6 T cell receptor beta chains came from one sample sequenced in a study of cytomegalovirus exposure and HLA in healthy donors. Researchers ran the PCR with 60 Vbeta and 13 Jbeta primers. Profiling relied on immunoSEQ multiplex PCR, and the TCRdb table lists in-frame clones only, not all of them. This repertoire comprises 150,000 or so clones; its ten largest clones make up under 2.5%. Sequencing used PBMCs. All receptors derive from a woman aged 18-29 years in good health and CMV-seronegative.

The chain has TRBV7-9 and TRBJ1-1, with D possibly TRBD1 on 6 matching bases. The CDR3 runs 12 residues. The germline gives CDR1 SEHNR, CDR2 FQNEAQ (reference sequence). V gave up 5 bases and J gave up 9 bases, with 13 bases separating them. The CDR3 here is CASSRGGEQAFF. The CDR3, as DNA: TGTGCCAGCAGCAGAGGGGGGGAGCAAGCTTTCTTT. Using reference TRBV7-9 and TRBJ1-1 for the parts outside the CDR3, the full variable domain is DTGVSQNPRHKITKRGQNVTFRCDPISEHNRLYWYRQTLGQGPEFLTYFQNEAQLEKSRLLSDRFSAERPKGSFSTLEIQRTEQGDSAMYLCASSRGGEQAFFGQGTRLTVV.

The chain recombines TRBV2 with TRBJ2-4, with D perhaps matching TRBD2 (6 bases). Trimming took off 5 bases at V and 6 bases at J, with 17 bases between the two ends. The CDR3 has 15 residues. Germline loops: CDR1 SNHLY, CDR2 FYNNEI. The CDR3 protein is CASSSGTSALNIQYF. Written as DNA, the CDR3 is TGTGCCAGCAGTTCCGGGACTTCAGCCTTAAACATTCAGTACTTC. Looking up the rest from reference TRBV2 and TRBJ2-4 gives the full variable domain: EPEVTQTPSHQVTQMGQEVILRCVPISNHLYFYWYRQILGQKVEFLVSFYNNEISEKSEIFDDQFSVERPDGSNFTLKIRSTKLEDSAMYFCASSSGTSALNIQYFGAGTRLSVL.

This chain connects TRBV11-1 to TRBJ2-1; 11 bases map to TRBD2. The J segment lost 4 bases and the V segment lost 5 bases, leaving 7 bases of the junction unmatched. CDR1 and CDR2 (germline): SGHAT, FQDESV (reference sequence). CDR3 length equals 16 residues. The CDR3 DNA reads TGTGCCAGCAGCCCGGGACTAGCGGTACAATACAATGAGCAGTTCTTC. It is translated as CASSPGLAVQYNEQFF.

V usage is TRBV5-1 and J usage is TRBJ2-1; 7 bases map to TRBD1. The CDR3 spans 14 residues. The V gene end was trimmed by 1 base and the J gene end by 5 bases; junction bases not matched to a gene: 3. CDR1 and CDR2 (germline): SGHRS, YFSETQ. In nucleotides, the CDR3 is TGCGCCAGCAGCTTGCAGACAGGGAACAATGAGCAGTTCTTC. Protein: CASSLQTGNNEQFF.

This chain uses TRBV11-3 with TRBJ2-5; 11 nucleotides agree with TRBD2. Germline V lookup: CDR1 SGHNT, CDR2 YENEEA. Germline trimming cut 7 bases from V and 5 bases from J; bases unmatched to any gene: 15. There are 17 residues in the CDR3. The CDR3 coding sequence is TGTGCCAGCAACTTCGGGACTAGCGGTGGCGGGCGGGAGACCCAGTACTTC. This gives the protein CASNFGTSGGGRETQYF.

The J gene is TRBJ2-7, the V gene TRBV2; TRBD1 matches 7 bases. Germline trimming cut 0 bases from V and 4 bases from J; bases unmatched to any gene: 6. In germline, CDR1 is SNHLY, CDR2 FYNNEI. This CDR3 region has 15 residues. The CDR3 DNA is TGTGCCAGCAGTGAAGCAAACAGGGGCCCTTACGAGCAGTACGTC. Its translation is CASSEANRGPYEQYV.